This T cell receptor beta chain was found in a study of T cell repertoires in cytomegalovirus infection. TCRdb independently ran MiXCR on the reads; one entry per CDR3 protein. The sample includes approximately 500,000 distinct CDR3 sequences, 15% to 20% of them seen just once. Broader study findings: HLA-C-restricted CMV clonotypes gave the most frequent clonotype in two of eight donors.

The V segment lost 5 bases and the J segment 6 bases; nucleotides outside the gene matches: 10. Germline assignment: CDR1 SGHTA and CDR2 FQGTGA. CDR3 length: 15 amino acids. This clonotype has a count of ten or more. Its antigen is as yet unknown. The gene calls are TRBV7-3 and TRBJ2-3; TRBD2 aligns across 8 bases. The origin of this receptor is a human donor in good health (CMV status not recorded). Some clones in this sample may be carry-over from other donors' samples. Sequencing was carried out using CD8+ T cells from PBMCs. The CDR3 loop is CASSQAGGAGDTQYF. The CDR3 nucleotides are TGTGCCAGCAGCCAAGCCGGGGGGGCGGGGGATACGCAGTATTTT.